This entry is about one TCR beta chain. Its antigen remains unknown. Primed by a sample-barcoded 5' primer and a J-beta primer mix, a second PCR proceeded for about 6 to 12 cycles. TCRdb passed the 5' RACE reads through MiXCR, listing each CDR3 protein once. The sample consists of about 1,400,000 distinct CDR3 sequences, around 42% of them appearing once. The data were taken from a study of blood T cells in healthy people across ages. Findings of the study overall: Using unsorted PBMCs precluded a conclusive naive versus antigen-experienced comparison.

Germline values: CDR1 SEHNR, CDR2 FQNEAQ (reference sequence). The CDR3 runs 15 residues. This clonotype was obtained from a woman under 30 in good health. The chain employs TRBV7-9 and TRBJ2-4; 9 nucleotides line up with TRBD1. The J call may not be correct, given that the DNA end is closer to TRBJ2-7. Sequenced: blood. CDR3 sequence (DNA): TGTGCCAGCAGCCGTGCCGGGACAGGGCCCCACGAGCAGTACTTC. As protein: CASSRAGTGPHEQYF.